This T cell receptor beta chain was sequenced in a study of T cell clones after liver transplantation. Study-level background: TCRbeta sequencing after a pre-transplant mixed lymphocyte reaction identified graft-donor-reactive clones, later tracked in post-transplant blood. Three of eight recipients were HCV-positive; others had non-autoimmune, non-viral indications. Findings of the study overall: These preliminary findings come from unstandardized post-transplant sampling times. Rather than being deleted, graft donor-reactive T cells may have moved into the graft.

The data were produced by immunoSEQ multiplex PCR, yet TCRdb's version contains in-frame clones alone and is incomplete. The sample yields just under 60,000 clones, 70% seen once. The V and J ends lost 0 bases and 9 bases, in that order; junction bases with no gene match: 3. The germline V gene has CDR1 SGDLS and CDR2 YYNGEE. The CDR3 has 14 residues. The count of this clone is one. The antigen is unknown. The genes are TRBV9 and TRBJ2-1, with 10 bases lining up with TRBD1. The sequence was obtained from a human patient who received a liver transplant. Part of the T cells may come from the graft donor. The sample consisted of CD4+ T cells from blood, taken at the roughly 15-month timepoint. Here the CDR3 DNA reads TGTGCCAGCAGCGTAGAGGGGACAGGGGTTGAGCAGTTCTTC. Translation gives CASSVEGTGVEQFF.